The source of this T cell receptor beta chain is a study of shared clonotypes between healthy human individuals. Study results and caveats: Relative to memory subsets, naive subsets generally showed larger estimated richness.

Sequencing was performed with immunoSEQ multiplex PCR; in TCRdb, only in-frame clones are kept and a portion is missing. The sample records 2 million to 2.5 million clones, nearly 97% being singletons. A note on this clone: Its antigen is not known.

Subsets obtained from CD4+ cells comprised CD45RA+ naive and CD45RA-negative memory cells. The germline gives CDR1 GTSNPN, CDR2 SVGIG (reference sequence). The ends lost 3 bases at V and 6 bases at J; junction bases unmatched: 7. CDR3 size: 13 residues. The sequenced sample consisted of naive CD4+ T cells sorted from blood. Subset: CD45RA+ positively selected. The chain joins TRBV30 to TRBJ2-7, with 8 positions matching TRBD2. The sequence was collected from a man younger than 30 in good health. DNA of the CDR3: TGTGCCTGGAGAGGAGTAGCGGGGCTCGAGCAGTACTTC. As protein: CAWRGVAGLEQYF.